This T cell receptor beta chain originates from a study of regulatory T cells in long-lasting Graves disease. CDR1 and CDR2 from the germline V gene are MNHEY and SVGAGI. Trimming shortened V by 2 bases and J by 8 bases, and 12 bases separated the two germline ends. The CDR3 totals 13 residues. Time point described: newly diagnosed GD, antithyroid drugs for less than 3 months. Extracted PBMC RNA gave rise to the TCR library. Construction of the TCR beta libraries employed iRepertoire HTBI primers in conjunction with Arm-PCR of CDR3 regions. TCRdb redid the calling of the multiplex PCR reads with MiXCR, one entry per CDR3 protein. The table includes fewer than 350,000 distinct CDR3 sequences, 15% to 20% detected once. Ten or more counts support this clonotype.

V usage is TRBV6-5 and J usage is TRBJ1-2; D is perhaps TRBD1 (5 bases). The sequenced sample was peripheral blood mononuclear cells (PBMCs), obtained at new diagnosis, from a patient treated with antithyroid drugs. This TCR was sampled from a female donor with Graves disease. CDR3 in DNA: TGTGCCAGCAGTTACGAGGGGCTGTGGGGCTACACCTTC. This codes for CASSYEGLWGYTF.